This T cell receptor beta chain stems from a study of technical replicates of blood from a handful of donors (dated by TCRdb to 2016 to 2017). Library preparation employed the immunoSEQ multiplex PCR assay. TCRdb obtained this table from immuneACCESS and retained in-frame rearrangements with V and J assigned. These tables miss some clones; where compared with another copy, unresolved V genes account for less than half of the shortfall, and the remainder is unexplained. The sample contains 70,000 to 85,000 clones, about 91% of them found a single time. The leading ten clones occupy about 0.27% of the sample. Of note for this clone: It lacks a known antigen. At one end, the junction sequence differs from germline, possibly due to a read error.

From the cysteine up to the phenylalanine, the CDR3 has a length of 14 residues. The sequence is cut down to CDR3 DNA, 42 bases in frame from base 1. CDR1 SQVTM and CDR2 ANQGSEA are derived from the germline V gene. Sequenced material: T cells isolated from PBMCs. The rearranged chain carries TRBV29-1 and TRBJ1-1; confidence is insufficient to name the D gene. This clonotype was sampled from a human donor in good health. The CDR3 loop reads CSVDITGQLPEAFF. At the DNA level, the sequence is TGCAGCGTTGACATAACGGGTCAGTTACCTGAGGCTTTCTTT. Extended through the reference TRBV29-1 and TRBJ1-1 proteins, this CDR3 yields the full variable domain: SAVISQKPSRDICQRGTSLTIQCQVDSQVTMMFWYRQQPGQSLTLIATANQGSEATYESGFVIDKFPISRPNLTFSTLTVSNMSPEDSSIYLCSVDITGQLPEAFFGQGTRLTVV.